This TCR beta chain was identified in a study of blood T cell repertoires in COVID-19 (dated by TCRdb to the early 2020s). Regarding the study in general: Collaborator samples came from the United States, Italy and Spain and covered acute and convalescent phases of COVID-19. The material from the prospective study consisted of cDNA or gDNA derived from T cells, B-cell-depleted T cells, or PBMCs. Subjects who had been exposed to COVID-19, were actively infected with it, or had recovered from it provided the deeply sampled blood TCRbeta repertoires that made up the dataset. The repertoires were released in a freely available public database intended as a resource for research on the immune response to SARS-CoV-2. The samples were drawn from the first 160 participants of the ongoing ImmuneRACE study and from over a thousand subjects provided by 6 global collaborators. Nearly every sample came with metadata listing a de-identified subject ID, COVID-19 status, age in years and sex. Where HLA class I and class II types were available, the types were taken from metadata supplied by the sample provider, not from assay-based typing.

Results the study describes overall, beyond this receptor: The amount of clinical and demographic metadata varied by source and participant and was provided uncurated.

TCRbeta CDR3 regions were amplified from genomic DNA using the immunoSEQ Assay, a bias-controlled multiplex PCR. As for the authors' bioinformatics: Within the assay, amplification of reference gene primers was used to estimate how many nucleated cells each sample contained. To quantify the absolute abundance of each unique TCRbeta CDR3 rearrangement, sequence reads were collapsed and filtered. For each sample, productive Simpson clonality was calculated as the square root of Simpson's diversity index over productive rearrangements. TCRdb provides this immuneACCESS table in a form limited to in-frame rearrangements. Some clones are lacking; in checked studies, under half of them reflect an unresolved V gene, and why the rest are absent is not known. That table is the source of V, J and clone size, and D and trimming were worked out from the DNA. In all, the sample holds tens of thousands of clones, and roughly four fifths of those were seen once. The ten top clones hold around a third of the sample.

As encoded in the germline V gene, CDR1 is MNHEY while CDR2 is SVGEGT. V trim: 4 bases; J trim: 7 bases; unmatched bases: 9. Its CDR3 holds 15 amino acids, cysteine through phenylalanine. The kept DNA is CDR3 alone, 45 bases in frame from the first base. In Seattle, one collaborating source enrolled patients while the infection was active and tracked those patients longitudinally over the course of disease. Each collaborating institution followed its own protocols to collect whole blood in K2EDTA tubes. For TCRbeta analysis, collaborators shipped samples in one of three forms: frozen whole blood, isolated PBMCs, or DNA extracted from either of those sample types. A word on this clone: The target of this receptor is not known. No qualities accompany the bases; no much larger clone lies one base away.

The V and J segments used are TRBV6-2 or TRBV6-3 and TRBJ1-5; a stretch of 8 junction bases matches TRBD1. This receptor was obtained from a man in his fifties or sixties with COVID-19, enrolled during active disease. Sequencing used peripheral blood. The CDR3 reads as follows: CASSSDTGGRQPQHF. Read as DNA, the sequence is TGTGCCAGCAGTTCAGATACAGGGGGGAGACAGCCCCAGCATTTT.